The 21 T cell receptor beta chains in this list originate from one sample, sequenced in a study of Ad26.COV2.S vaccination and SARS-CoV-2 variants (dated by TCRdb to the early 2020s). The library was prepared using the immunoSEQ multiplex PCR assay. TCRdb carries this immuneACCESS record with in-frame sequences only. Its versions omit some clonotypes, under half of them owing to an unresolved V gene in the studies checked, with the rest unexplained. This sample has about 180,000 clones in its table, and around 85% of those were observed once. The top ten clones comprise 5% to 6.5% of the sample. The time point label, as the study defines it: individuals recovered from natural SARS-CoV-2 infection. The material sequenced was peripheral blood, taken after recovery from COVID-19. These receptor sequences come from a human donor who had recovered from COVID-19.

This rearrangement joins TRBV7-8 to TRBJ2-6, with a possible D match to TRBD1 (6 bases). Germline loops: CDR1 SGHVS, CDR2 FQNEAQ. The CDR3 loop spans 15 amino acids. Trimming took off 5 bases at V and 3 bases at J, with 11 bases between the two ends. The CDR3 loop is CASSTRGYGANVLTF. In nucleotides, the CDR3 is TGTGCCAGCAGCACCAGGGGTTATGGGGCCAACGTCCTGACTTTC.

The J gene is TRBJ2-7, the V gene TRBV4-2; either TRBD1 or TRBD2 may fit D (5 bases each). CDR1 and CDR2 (germline): LGHNA, YNFKEQ. This CDR3 is built from 16 residues. The ends were cut back, 1 base at V and 0 bases at J, with 13 bases in the middle. The CDR3 region has the DNA TGTGCCAGCAGCCAAGGATCTGGGACCAACTCCTACGAGCAGTACTTC. It specifies CASSQGSGTNSYEQYF.

This chain's CDR3 is CASSVFFPVREYF. The CDR3 DNA sequence: TGTGCCAGCAGTGTGTTTTTCCCCGTACGGGAGTACTTC. The rearrangement links TRBV2 to TRBJ2-7; D unclear. Germline CDR1 reads SNHLY; CDR2 reads FYNNEI. This CDR3 has 13 residues. Deletions cut 4 bases from V and 11 bases from J, with 18 bases between.

The V and J genes are TRBV9 and TRBJ2-1, with D unresolved. V was clipped by 4 bases and J by 10 bases, with 12 bases between them. In germline, CDR1 is SGDLS, CDR2 YYNGEE. The length of the CDR3 is 12 residues. The CDR3 DNA follows: TGTGCCAGCAGCCCGGATGATTGGGAGCAGTTCTTC. The encoded protein is CASSPDDWEQFF.

The chain combines TRBV2 with TRBJ1-6; D may be TRBD1 (5 bases). This CDR3 has 13 amino acids. V was shortened by 6 bases and J by 9 bases, with 12 bases between the two germline ends. Germline V CDR1 and CDR2: SNHLY, FYNNEI. The CDR3 sequence: CASRGGVGSPLHF. CDR3 nucleotide sequence: TGTGCCAGCAGAGGAGGGGTAGGTTCACCCCTCCACTTT.

The rearrangement links TRBV11-2 to TRBJ1-4; D may be TRBD1 (6 bases). V was shortened by 2 bases and J by 6 bases, with 19 bases between the two germline ends. The CDR3 contains 17 residues. Germline loops: CDR1 SGHAT, CDR2 FQNNGV. The CDR3 DNA follows: TGTGCCAGCAGCTTAATCCGGACCGGGACACTCGATGAAAAACTGTTTTTT. This gives the protein CASSLIRTGTLDEKLFF.

J is TRBJ2-2 and V is TRBV7-8, with no clear D. The V and J ends lost 3 bases and 4 bases respectively, with 15 bases between them. This CDR3 comprises 16 residues. Per the germline V gene, CDR1 is SGHVS and CDR2 is FQNEAQ. CDR3 region: CASSFLVGYGTGELFF. The DNA for the CDR3 is TGTGCCAGCAGCTTTCTAGTTGGGTACGGCACCGGGGAGCTGTTTTTT.

This chain links TRBV2 with TRBJ1-4; 9 bases agree with TRBD1. The CDR3 totals 16 residues. The V gene end was trimmed by 7 bases and the J gene end by 0 bases; junction bases not matched to a gene: 6. Germline loops: CDR1 SNHLY, CDR2 FYNNEI. CDR3: CASKKGQGATNEKLFF. CDR3 DNA sequence: TGTGCCAGCAAGAAGGGACAGGGAGCAACTAATGAAAAACTGTTTTTT.

The chain is built from TRBV11-2 and TRBJ2-1, with TRBD2 matching 11 bases. The CDR3 extends over 17 amino acids. Germline assignment: CDR1 SGHAT and CDR2 FQNNGV. V was pared by 4 bases and J by 0 bases, with 5 bases of the junction left unmatched. The CDR3, as DNA: TGTGCCAGCAGCTGGCGACTAGCGGGGAGCTCCTACAATGAGCAGTTCTTC. This gives the protein CASSWRLAGSSYNEQFF.

The J gene is TRBJ1-2, the V gene TRBV6-5, with 8 positions matching TRBD1. The CDR3 runs to 13 residues. The germline CDR1 and CDR2 sequences are MNHEY and SVGAGI. J gave up 4 bases and V 7 bases, and 5 bases lay outside the gene matches. CDR3 nucleotide sequence: TGTGCCAGCACCCTGGACAGGGTCTATGGCTACACCTTC. It translates to CASTLDRVYGYTF.

This chain connects TRBV7-8 to TRBJ1-1, with D hard to call. Trimming cost V 1 base and J 5 bases, with 8 bases left between them. The CDR3 is 13 residues long. From germline, CDR1 is SGHVS and CDR2 FQNEAQ. The CDR3 DNA reads TGTGCCAGCAGCTTAGGTTTAGGGACTGAAGCTTTCTTT. Encoded protein: CASSLGLGTEAFF.

The genes are TRBV3-1 (or the pseudogene TRBV3-2) and TRBJ1-6, with D maybe TRBD1 (6 bases). The CDR3 spans 16 residues. The V and J ends lost 2 bases and 6 bases respectively, with 14 bases between them. Germline V gene data show CDR1 as LGHDT and CDR2 as YNNKEL (reference sequence). The CDR3, as DNA: TGTGCCAGCAGCCAACCTGGACAGCGGAGTAATTCACCCCTCCACTTT. Translated: CASSQPGQRSNSPLHF.

The chain recombines TRBV7-3 with TRBJ2-5; D remains ambiguous. V lost 5 bases to trimming and J lost 5 bases, with 15 bases between them. There are 14 residues in the CDR3. Germline CDR1 and CDR2: SGHTA and FQGTGA. This chain's CDR3 is CASSPGPLGETQYF. In DNA form, the CDR3 reads TGTGCCAGCAGCCCCGGCCCACTGGGGGAGACCCAGTACTTC. Using reference TRBV7-3 and TRBJ2-5 for the parts outside the CDR3, the full variable domain is GAGVSQTPSNKVTEKGKYVELRCDPISGHTALYWYRQSLGQGPEFLIYFQGTGAADDSGLPNDRFFAVRPEGSVSTLKIQRTERGDSAVYLCASSPGPLGETQYFGPGTRLLVL.

This clone was found a few times. The rearrangement links TRBV6-1 to TRBJ2-1; D is unclear. CDR3 size: 14 residues. Germline loops: CDR1 MNHNS, CDR2 SASEGT. V gave up 2 bases and J gave up 6 bases, with 11 bases separating them. Here the CDR3 reads CASSELGPGNEQFF. The CDR3, as DNA: TGTGCCAGCAGTGAATTAGGACCCGGCAATGAGCAGTTCTTC.

The chain couples TRBV9 to TRBJ2-1; no firm D call. The CDR3 consists of 16 residues. Trimming left V 4 bases short and J 2 bases short, with 16 bases between. The germline CDR1 and CDR2 sequences are SGDLS and YYNGEE. CDR3 sequence reads: CASSFLVGSTYNEQFF. Written as DNA, the CDR3 is TGTGCCAGCAGCTTCCTGGTCGGGTCGACCTACAATGAGCAGTTCTTC.

The V call is TRBV5-1, the J call TRBJ1-4; no clear D. Trimming left V 4 bases short and J 0 bases short, with 7 bases between. Germline V CDR1 and CDR2: SGHRS, YFSETQ. The CDR3 covers 14 residues. CDR3 region: CASSPEPTNEKLFF. CDR3 nucleotides: TGCGCCAGCAGCCCCGAACCAACTAATGAAAAACTGTTTTTT.

V is TRBV4-1 and J is TRBJ2-1, with 9 bases matching TRBD2. With 0 bases clipped from V and 5 bases from J, the junction kept 11 bases outside the gene matches. Germline lookup yields CDR1 MGHRA and CDR2 YSYEKL. This CDR3 is 18 amino acids long. The CDR3 protein is CASSQDSLTSGANNEQFF. In nucleotides, the CDR3 is TGCGCCAGCAGCCAAGATTCCCTGACTAGCGGCGCTAACAATGAGCAGTTCTTC.

V and J are TRBV6-6 and TRBJ2-2; TRBD2 aligns across 7 bases. Germline CDR1 and CDR2: MNHNY and SVGAGI (reference sequence). The CDR3 contains 15 residues. Germline trimming cut 7 bases from V and 1 base from J; bases unmatched to any gene: 6. DNA for the CDR3: TGTGCCAGCAAAAAAGCGGGGATGAACACCGGGGAGCTGTTTTTT. It yields the protein CASKKAGMNTGELFF.

This clone was seen once. The rearrangement links TRBV7-9 to TRBJ1-1; D is undetermined. Germline V lookup: CDR1 SEHNR, CDR2 FQNEAQ (reference sequence). The CDR3 length is 15 residues. The germline V and J ends were trimmed by 5 bases and 0 bases, with 13 bases remaining between them. The CDR3 DNA reads TGTGCCAGCAGCCTGGGAGGGTATGTGAACACTGAAGCTTTCTTT. As protein: CASSLGGYVNTEAFF. The full variable domain, with the rest looked up from reference TRBV7-9 and TRBJ1-1, is DTGVSQNPRHKITKRGQNVTFRCDPISEHNRLYWYRQTLGQGPEFLTYFQNEAQLEKSRLLSDRFSAERPKGSFSTLEIQRTEQGDSAMYLCASSLGGYVNTEAFFGQGTRLTVV.

The V and J genes are TRBV9 and TRBJ2-2, with 10 bases lining up with TRBD2. Germline CDR1 reads SGDLS; CDR2 reads YYNGEE. The CDR3 loop spans 19 amino acids. Trimming removed 3 bases from V and 4 bases from J; junction bases left unmatched: 15. CDR3 nucleotide sequence: TGTGCCAGCAGCGACCGAGGGCTAGCGGGAGTACGGGTCACCGGGGAGCTGTTTTTT. Amino acid sequence: CASSDRGLAGVRVTGELFF.

This chain connects TRBV14 to TRBJ1-2; D unclear. V lost 5 bases and J lost 1, with 8 bases in between. Germline V gene lookup returns CDR1 SGHDN and CDR2 FVKESK. The CDR3 has 13 residues. In DNA, the CDR3 is TGTGCCAGCAGCACAGACTATAACTATGGCTACACCTTC. Residues: CASSTDYNYGYTF.